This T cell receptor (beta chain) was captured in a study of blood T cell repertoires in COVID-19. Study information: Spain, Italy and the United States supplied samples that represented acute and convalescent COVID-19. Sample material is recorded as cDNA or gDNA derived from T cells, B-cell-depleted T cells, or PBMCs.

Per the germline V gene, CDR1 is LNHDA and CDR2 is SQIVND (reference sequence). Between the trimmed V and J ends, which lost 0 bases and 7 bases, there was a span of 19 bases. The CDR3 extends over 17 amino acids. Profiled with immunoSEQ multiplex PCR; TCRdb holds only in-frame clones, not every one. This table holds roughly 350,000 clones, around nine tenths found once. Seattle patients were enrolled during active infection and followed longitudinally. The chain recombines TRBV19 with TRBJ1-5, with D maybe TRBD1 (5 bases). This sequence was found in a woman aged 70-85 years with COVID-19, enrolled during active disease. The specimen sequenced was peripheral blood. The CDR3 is CASSIDPWGVFVQPQHF. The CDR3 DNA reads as TGTGCCAGTAGTATAGATCCTTGGGGGGTGTTCGTGCAGCCCCAGCATTTT.